A selection of T cell receptor beta chains follows, all from one sample in a study of CD4 T cells in relation to SARS-CoV-2 and coronaviruses. This table comes from immunoSEQ multiplex PCR, and its TCRdb copy is limited to in-frame clones, with some not included. This sample carries 37,000 or so clones, 75% to 90% of them seen once, and the ten largest clones take roughly 3%. Sequencing was performed on memory CD4+ T cells from PBMCs. Every receptor here comes from an adult with COVID-19. CDR3s leave out the opening cysteine and the closing phenylalanine or tryptophan.

V gene | CDR3 length | CDR3 protein
TRBV24-1 | 11 | ATSEDSTGELF
TRBV5-1 | 13 | ASSLLTGETGELF
TRBV15 | 14 | ATSRDGRGRRETQY
TRBV7-8 | 15 | ASSLGRAAIRNTEAF
TRBV7-3 | 14 | ASSFSGGDLAGELF
TRBV28 | 14 | ASSLRGVSGDNEQF
TRBV3-1/TRBV3-2 | 12 | ASSQDSGSNEQF
TRBV5-8 | 11 | ATVGQNSYEQY
TRBV6-5 | 9 | ASIGSETQY
TRBV28 | 14 | ASSSTGQGISYEQY
TRBV5-1 | 12 | ASSQGGITDTQY
TRBV18 | 12 | ASSPGVMNTEAF
TRBV11-2 | 15 | ASSLLGQGDSYNEQF
TRBV25-1 | 12 | ASSGRQGRTEAF
TRBV19 | 13 | ASSIRRAVYNEQF
TRBV23-1 | 15 | ASSQISDRANTGELF
TRBV5-8 | 11 | ASSGEVGRTQY
TRBV19 | 13 | ASSIVGARGDEQF
TRBV30 | 14 | AWSVQGAGEVNEQF
TRBV7-2 | 13 | ASSLAPGQNEKLF
TRBV5-1 | 13 | ASKDGGTGNYEQF
TRBV5-1 | 14 | ASSQGPGGLSDTQY
TRBV5-1 | 11 | ASSLGTLNEQF
TRBV9 | 13 | ASSVDGQGNEKLF
TRBV6-2/TRBV6-3 | 14 | ASSYSMIYSNQPQH
TRBV30 | 10 | AWSDRVSAAF
TRBV2 | 12 | ASMRDRGRNEQY
TRBV28 | 12 | ASSPGPGVEPQH
TRBV4-3 | 12 | ASSRDHGSYEQY
TRBV6-5 | 12 | ASRRTGSSYEQY
TRBV6-5 | 12 | ASSYGTGYTEAF
TRBV10-1 | 12 | ASSNRGGTDTQY
TRBV5-6 | 13 | ASSFELAVTGELF
TRBV5-1 | 11 | ASSLAGVSGQY
TRBV7-9 | 10 | ASSLASDTQY
TRBV7-3 | 12 | ASSPGLETDTQY
TRBV29-1 | 15 | SVEDGRFDRANTEAF
TRBV11-2 | 12 | ASSAGQRTDTQY
TRBV5-1 | 14 | ASSLGQGGSTDTQY
TRBV18 | 14 | ASSLRQFTMNTEAF
TRBV5-1 | 13 | ASSLTGNRAYEQY
TRBV29-1 | 9 | SVLEFSEQY
TRBV7-2 | 10 | ASSSNSYEQY
TRBV9 | 13 | ASSSYRGMGNEQF
TRBV10-3 | 13 | AISGTTGPKNIQY
TRBV27 | 9 | ASRRGETQY
TRBV5-1 | 11 | ASSLQAPGELF
TRBV3-1/TRBV3-2 | 13 | ASSQDSRQGATQY
TRBV11-2 | 14 | ASEIRNRLVEREQF
TRBV7-9 | 12 | ASGGGPYNSPLH
TRBV19 | 12 | ASRKTGSSYEQY
TRBV15 | 11 | ATGTSGYNEQF
TRBV28 | 14 | ASSLGHGTGPNEQF
TRBV11-2 | 11 | ASSLELGFEQY
TRBV5-8 | 12 | ASSLVGTPGTQY
TRBV21-1 | 15 | ASSKIGVGWENNEQF
TRBV25-1 | 12 | ASVDRRNTGELF
TRBV4-1 | 14 | ASSQITGVRAGELF
TRBV10-3 | 14 | AIRGTLAGKDNEQF